The 21 T cell receptor beta chains reported below all come from one sample, sequenced in a study of T cell responses to AZD1222 COVID-19 vaccine. Clones were read by immunoSEQ multiplex PCR, and TCRdb kept only the in-frame ones, dropping some. The repertoire holds under 140,000 clones, with around 90% as singletons. Sequenced here: peripheral blood, sampled 28 days after the second AZD1222 dose. These receptors originate from an adult who received the AZD1222 COVID-19 vaccine.

This clone was picked up one time. This chain connects TRBV29-1 to TRBJ1-2; tentative D call: TRBD1 (5 bases). Trimming shortened V by 4 bases and J by 2 bases, and 8 bases separated the two germline ends. The CDR3 consists of 12 residues. CDR1 is SQVTM, CDR2 ANQGSEA, per germline. The CDR3 is CSVGEGNYGYTF. CDR3 nucleotide sequence: TGCAGCGTTGGGGAGGGGAACTATGGCTACACCTTC.

The chain carries TRBV5-4 and TRBJ2-2; TRBD2 matches at 10 bases. The germline V gene encodes CDR1 SGHNT and CDR2 YYREEE (reference sequence). V lost 5 bases, J lost 10 bases, and 14 bases stayed unmatched. The CDR3 spans 16 residues. Here the CDR3 reads CASSSGGLALPLELFF. DNA for the CDR3: TGTGCCAGCAGTTCGGGGGGACTAGCGCTCCCCTTGGAGCTGTTTTTT.

The genes are TRBV29-1 and TRBJ2-3; 10 nucleotides align to TRBD2. V lost 5 bases to trimming and J lost 0 bases; unmatched junction nucleotides: 5. Per germline, CDR1 SQVTM and CDR2 ANQGSEA. The CDR3 sequence is 15 residues long. CDR3 coding DNA: TGCAGCGTTCTATTACTAGCGGGGAGCACAGATACGCAGTATTTT. As protein: CSVLLLAGSTDTQYF.

The chain combines TRBV10-3 with TRBJ1-1; the D is unclear. The CDR3 totals 14 residues. CDR1 and CDR2 from the germline V gene are ENHRY and SYGVKD. The germline V and J ends were trimmed by 6 bases and 4 bases, with 15 bases remaining between them. The CDR3 region is CAIRGQSMSTEAFF. Written as DNA, the CDR3 is TGTGCCATCAGAGGGCAGTCAATGAGCACTGAAGCTTTCTTT.

The chain combines TRBV10-1 with TRBJ1-5; possibly TRBD1 for D (5 bases). The germline gives CDR1 WNHNN, CDR2 SYGVQD (reference sequence). The CDR3 extends over 19 amino acids. Trimming cost V 2 bases and J 0 bases, with 20 bases left between them. DNA for the CDR3: TGCGCCAGCAGTGAGGGCAGCTGCCGACGAAGGGGTAGCAATCAGCCCCAGCATTTT. Protein: CASSEGSCRRRGSNQPQHF.

V usage is TRBV11-3 and J usage is TRBJ2-1; 7 bases fit TRBD2. Germline V gene sequence: CDR1 SGHNT, CDR2 YENEEA. The CDR3 totals 15 residues. V gave up 1 base and J gave up 6 bases; unmatched junction bases: 6. CDR3 sequence reads: CASSLAGGTGNEQFF. CDR3 in DNA: TGTGCCAGCAGCTTAGCGGGGGGTACGGGCAATGAGCAGTTCTTC.

CDR3 protein: CASSDTSGTGGPGTFF. CDR3 in DNA: TGTGCCAGCAGTGATACCTCAGGGACAGGCGGACCGGGGACTTTCTTT. The chain employs TRBV25-1 and TRBJ1-1; 8 bases map to TRBD1. The CDR3 is made up of 16 amino acids. Germline V gene lookup returns CDR1 MGHDK and CDR2 SYGVNS. J was trimmed by 12 bases and V by 3 bases; bases with no gene match: 18.

This clone has more than one count but fewer than ten. J is TRBJ1-5 and V is TRBV18; 7 bases fit TRBD1. This CDR3 contains 14 residues. Germline CDR1 and CDR2: KGHSH and LQKENI. The ends lost 5 bases at V and 5 bases at J; junction bases unmatched: 6. CDR3 nucleotides: TGTGCCAGCTCATCTCGACAGGGCGATCAGCCCCAGCATTTT. Translated, it gives CASSSRQGDQPQHF.

V gene TRBV3-1 (or the pseudogene TRBV3-2) combines with J gene TRBJ2-5, with 7 bases fitting TRBD2. The junction had 12 bases not matched to a gene; V was cut back by 4 bases and J by 4 bases. The CDR3 sequence is 16 residues long. Germline lookup yields CDR1 LGHDT and CDR2 YNNKEL (reference sequence). The CDR3 reads CASSLDLGLPGETQYF. The CDR3 DNA reads TGTGCCAGCAGCCTAGACCTGGGACTACCAGGAGAGACCCAGTACTTC.

The V gene is TRBV20-1, the J gene TRBJ1-1; D might be TRBD1 (5 bases). V was pared by 3 bases and J by 6 bases, with 17 bases between. Germline CDR1 is DFQATT and CDR2 is SNEGSKA (reference sequence). This CDR3 has 14 residues. This CDR3 is CSASRGRVAAEAFF. The DNA for the CDR3 is TGCAGTGCTAGTCGGGGCAGGGTGGCCGCTGAAGCTTTCTTT.

The chain uses TRBV27 and TRBJ1-2; tentatively, D is TRBD1 (5 bases). CDR3 length equals 16 residues. Germline loops: CDR1 MNHEY, CDR2 SMNVEV (reference sequence). V was clipped by 5 bases and J by 4 bases, with 20 bases between them. Here the CDR3 DNA reads TGTGCCAGCAGTCTCTCCGGGACGGAGTCAAGCTATGGCTACACCTTC. It is translated as CASSLSGTESSYGYTF.

V gene TRBV5-4 combines with J gene TRBJ2-3, with 10 bases matching TRBD2. The CDR3 runs to 16 residues. Germline V gene data show CDR1 as SGHNT and CDR2 as YYREEE (reference sequence). The J segment lost 8 bases and the V segment lost 0 bases, leaving 9 bases of the junction unmatched. The CDR3 loop reads CASSLGGASGGSTQYF. The CDR3 region has the DNA TGTGCCAGCAGCTTGGGTGGGGCTAGCGGGGGAAGTACGCAGTATTTT.

This chain uses TRBV29-1 with TRBJ2-7; 10 bases line up with TRBD1. The CDR3 is 12 residues long. Per the germline V gene, CDR1 is SQVTM and CDR2 is ANQGSEA. The V gene end was trimmed by 7 bases and the J gene end by 5 bases; junction bases not matched to a gene: 5. This CDR3 is CSAGTGANEQYF. The CDR3 bases are TGCAGCGCAGGGACAGGGGCGAACGAGCAGTACTTC.

In this sample, this clone turned up once. The rearrangement uses TRBV6-5 and TRBJ2-7; TRBD1 agrees at 9 bases. Trimming removed 7 bases from V and 3 bases from J; junction bases left unmatched: 4. This CDR3 spans 13 amino acids. The germline V gene has CDR1 MNHEY and CDR2 SVGAGI. CDR3 loop: CASTRQGGYEQYF. In DNA, the CDR3 is TGTGCCAGCACCAGACAGGGGGGCTACGAGCAGTACTTC.

V and J are TRBV19 and TRBJ1-5; perhaps TRBD1 as D (6 bases). The germline V gene encodes CDR1 LNHDA and CDR2 SQIVND (reference sequence). The CDR3 totals 13 residues. V dropped 7 bases and J dropped 4 bases, with 11 bases sitting between them. The CDR3 loop is CASTRTENQPQHF. Written as DNA, the CDR3 is TGTGCCAGTACTAGGACAGAAAATCAGCCCCAGCATTTT.

The chain has TRBV3-1 (or the pseudogene TRBV3-2) and TRBJ2-1, with TRBD1 as a possible D gene (5 bases). The CDR3 covers 13 residues. Germline V CDR1 and CDR2: LGHDT, YNNKEL (reference sequence). V lost 3 bases, J lost 8 bases, and 11 bases lay in between. The CDR3 nucleotides read TGTGCCAGCAGCCATCTTAGGGGTCATGAGCAGTTCTTC. Its translation is CASSHLRGHEQFF.

This chain connects TRBV7-7 to TRBJ2-5; possible D gene TRBD2, 6 bases. Per germline, CDR1 SSHAT and CDR2 FNYEAQ (reference sequence). V gave up 1 base and J gave up 2 bases, with 23 bases separating them. The CDR3 covers 19 residues. The CDR3 loop reads CASSLGLGGGGTRQETQYF. DNA for the CDR3: TGTGCCAGCAGCTTAGGACTAGGTGGAGGCGGGACCCGTCAAGAGACCCAGTACTTC.

The chain links TRBV6-5 to TRBJ2-1; D possibly corresponds to TRBD2 (7 bases). CDR3 length equals 15 residues. Trimming pared 9 bases from V and 3 bases from J, leaving 18 bases between. Germline V gene lookup returns CDR1 MNHEY and CDR2 SVGAGI. CDR3 protein: CARLACGGVYNEQFF. As DNA, the CDR3 is TGTGCCAGGCTGGCGTGCGGGGGCGTCTACAATGAGCAGTTCTTC.

V is TRBV2 and J is TRBJ1-2; 9 bases agree with TRBD1. Germline CDR1 is SNHLY and CDR2 is FYNNEI. V was clipped by 10 bases and J by 6 bases; unmatched bases: 15. The CDR3 covers 15 residues. In DNA, the CDR3 is TGTGCCACCCGGGGGATGGGACAGGGAGTGAATGGCTACACCTTC. Translated: CATRGMGQGVNGYTF.

This chain connects TRBV18 to TRBJ1-1, with a tentative D call TRBD1 (5 bases). Germline CDR1 reads KGHSH; CDR2 reads LQKENI. The CDR3 is made up of 13 amino acids. Trimming shortened V by 3 bases and J by 5 bases, and 10 bases separated the two germline ends. Here the CDR3 reads CASSPGVRTEAFF. CDR3 nucleotide sequence: TGTGCCAGCTCACCGGGGGTGAGGACTGAAGCTTTCTTT.

The chain carries TRBV4-2 and TRBJ2-5; a possible D gene is TRBD2 (6 bases). CDR1 and CDR2 (germline): LGHNA, YNFKEQ. This CDR3 contains 14 residues. Trimming cost V 2 bases and J 1 base, with 8 bases left between them. The CDR3 spells CASSQTRGQETQYF. For the CDR3, the DNA is TGTGCCAGCAGCCAAACGCGGGGCCAAGAGACCCAGTACTTC.